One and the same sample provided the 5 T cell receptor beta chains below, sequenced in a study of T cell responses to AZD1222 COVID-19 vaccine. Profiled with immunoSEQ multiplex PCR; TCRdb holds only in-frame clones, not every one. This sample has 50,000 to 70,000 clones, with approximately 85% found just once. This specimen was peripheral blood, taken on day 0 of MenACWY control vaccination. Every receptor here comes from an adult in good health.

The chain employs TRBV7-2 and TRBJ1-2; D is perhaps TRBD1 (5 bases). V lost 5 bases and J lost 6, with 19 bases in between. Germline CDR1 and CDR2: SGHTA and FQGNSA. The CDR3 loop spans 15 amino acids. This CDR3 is CASSPRPGQGHGYTF. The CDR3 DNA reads TGTGCCAGCAGCCCCCGGCCTGGGCAGGGCCATGGCTACACCTTC.

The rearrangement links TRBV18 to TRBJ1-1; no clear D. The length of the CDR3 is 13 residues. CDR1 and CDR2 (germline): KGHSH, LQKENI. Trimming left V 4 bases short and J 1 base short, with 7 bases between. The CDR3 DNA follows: TGTGCCAGCTCACAGGATGCGAACACTGAAGCTTTCTTT. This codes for CASSQDANTEAFF.

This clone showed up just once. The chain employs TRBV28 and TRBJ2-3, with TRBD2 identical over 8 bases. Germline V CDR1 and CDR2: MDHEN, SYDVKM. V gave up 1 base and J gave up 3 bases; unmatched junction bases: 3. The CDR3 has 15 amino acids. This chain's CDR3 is CASSLSGLVTDTQYF. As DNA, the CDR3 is TGTGCCAGCAGTTTATCGGGACTAGTGACAGATACGCAGTATTTT. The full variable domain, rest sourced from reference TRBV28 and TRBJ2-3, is DVKVTQSSRYLVKRTGEKVFLECVQDMDHENMFWYRQDPGLGLRLIYFSYDVKMKEKGDIPEGYSVSREKKERFSLILESASTNQTSMYLCASSLSGLVTDTQYFGPGTRLTVL.

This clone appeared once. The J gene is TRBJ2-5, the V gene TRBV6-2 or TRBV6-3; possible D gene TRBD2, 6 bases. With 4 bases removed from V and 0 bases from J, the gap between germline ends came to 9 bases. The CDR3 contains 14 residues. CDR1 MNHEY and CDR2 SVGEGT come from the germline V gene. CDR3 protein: CASSSRDYQETQYF. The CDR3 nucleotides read TGTGCCAGCAGTTCTAGGGACTACCAAGAGACCCAGTACTTC.

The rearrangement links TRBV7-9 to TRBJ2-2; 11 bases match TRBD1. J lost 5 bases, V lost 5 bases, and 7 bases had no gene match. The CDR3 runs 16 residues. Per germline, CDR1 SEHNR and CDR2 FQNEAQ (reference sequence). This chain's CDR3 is CASSPGQGGSTGELFF. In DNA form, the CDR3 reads TGTGCCAGCAGCCCGGGACAGGGGGGGAGTACCGGGGAGCTGTTTTTT.